This T cell receptor (beta chain) was found in a study of T cells in tumors after PD-1 blockade. About the study: A subset received ongoing vismodegib 150 mg daily alongside anti-PD-1 therapy.

Comments on this clone: Antigen unknown.

Overall study results and limits: Blood contained about 44% of the tumor's TCR clonotypes.

CDR3 length equals 13 residues. The ends were cut back, 3 bases at V and 2 bases at J, with 8 bases in the middle. The V gene's germline CDR1 is ENHRY and CDR2 SYGVKD. Repertoires were generated with immunoSEQ multiplex PCR, while TCRdb's copy carries only in-frame clones and drops some. The data hold tens of thousands of clones, with 73% observed a single time. This clonotype was obtained from a human donor with basal cell carcinoma. The sample consisted of PBMCs, taken after anti-PD-1 treatment. The rearrangement links TRBV10-3 to TRBJ2-7; possibly TRBD1 for D (5 bases). CDR3 bases: TGTGCCATCAGTGAAGGGGAAGCCTACGAGCAGTACTTC. This encodes CAISEGEAYEQYF.